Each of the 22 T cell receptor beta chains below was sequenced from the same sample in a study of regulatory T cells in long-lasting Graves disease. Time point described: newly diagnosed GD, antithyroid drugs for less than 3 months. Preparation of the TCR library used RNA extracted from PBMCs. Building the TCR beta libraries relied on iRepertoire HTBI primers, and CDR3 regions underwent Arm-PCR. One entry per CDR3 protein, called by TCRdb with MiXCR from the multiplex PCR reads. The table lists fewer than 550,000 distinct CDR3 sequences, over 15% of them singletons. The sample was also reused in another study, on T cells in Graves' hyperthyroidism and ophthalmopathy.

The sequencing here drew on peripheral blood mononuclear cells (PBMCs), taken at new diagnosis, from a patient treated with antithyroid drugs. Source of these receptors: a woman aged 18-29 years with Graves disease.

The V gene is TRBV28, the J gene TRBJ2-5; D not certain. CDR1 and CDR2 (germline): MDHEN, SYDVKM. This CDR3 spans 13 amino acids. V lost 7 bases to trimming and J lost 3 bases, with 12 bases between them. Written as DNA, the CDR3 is TGTGCCAGCATCGGCAGAGAAGAAGAGACCCAGTACTTC. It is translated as CASIGREEETQYF.

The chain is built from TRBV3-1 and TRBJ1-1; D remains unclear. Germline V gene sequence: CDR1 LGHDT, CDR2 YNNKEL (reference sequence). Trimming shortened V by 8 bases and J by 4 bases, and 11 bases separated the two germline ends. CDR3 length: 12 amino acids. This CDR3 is CASSSRTTEAFF. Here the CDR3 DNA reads TGTGCCAGCTCCTCCAGGACCACTGAAGCTTTCTTT. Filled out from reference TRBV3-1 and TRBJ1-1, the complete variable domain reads DTAVSQTPKYLVTQMGNDKSIKCEQNLGHDTMYWYKQDSKKFLKIMFSYNNKELIINETVPNRFSPKSPDKAHLNLHINSLELGDSAVYFCASSSRTTEAFFGQGTRLTVV.

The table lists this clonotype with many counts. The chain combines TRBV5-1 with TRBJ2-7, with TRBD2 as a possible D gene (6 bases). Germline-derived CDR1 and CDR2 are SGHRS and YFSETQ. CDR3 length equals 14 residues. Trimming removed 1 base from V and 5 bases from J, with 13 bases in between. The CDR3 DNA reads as TGCGCCAGCAGCTTGACCGGGAGCTCTAACGAGCAGTACTTC. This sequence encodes CASSLTGSSNEQYF.

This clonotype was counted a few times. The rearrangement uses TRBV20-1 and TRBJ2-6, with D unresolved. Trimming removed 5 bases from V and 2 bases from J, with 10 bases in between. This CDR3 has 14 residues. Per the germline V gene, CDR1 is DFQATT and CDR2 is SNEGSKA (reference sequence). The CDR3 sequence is CSAQPVAGANVLTF. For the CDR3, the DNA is TGCAGTGCTCAGCCGGTGGCTGGGGCCAACGTCCTGACTTTC.

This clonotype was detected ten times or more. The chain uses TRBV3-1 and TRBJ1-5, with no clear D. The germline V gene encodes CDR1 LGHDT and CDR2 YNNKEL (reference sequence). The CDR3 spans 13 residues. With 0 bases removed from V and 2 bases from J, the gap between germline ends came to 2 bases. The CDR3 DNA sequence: TGTGCCAGCAGCCAAGAAGGCAATCAGCCCCAGCATTTT. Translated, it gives CASSQEGNQPQHF.

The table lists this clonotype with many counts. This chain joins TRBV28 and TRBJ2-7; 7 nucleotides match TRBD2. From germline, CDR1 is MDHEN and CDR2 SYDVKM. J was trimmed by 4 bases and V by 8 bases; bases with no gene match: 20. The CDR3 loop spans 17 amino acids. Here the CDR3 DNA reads TGTGCCAGCCCCCCCCAGTGGTTTATGCGGGAGAATTACGAGCAGTACTTC. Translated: CASPPQWFMRENYEQYF.

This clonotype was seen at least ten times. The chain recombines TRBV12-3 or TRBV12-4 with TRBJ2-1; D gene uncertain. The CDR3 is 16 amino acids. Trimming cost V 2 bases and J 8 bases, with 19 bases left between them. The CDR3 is CASSLRQLPSNHEQFF. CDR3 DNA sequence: TGTGCCAGCAGTTTAAGGCAGCTACCTAGTAACCATGAGCAGTTCTTC.

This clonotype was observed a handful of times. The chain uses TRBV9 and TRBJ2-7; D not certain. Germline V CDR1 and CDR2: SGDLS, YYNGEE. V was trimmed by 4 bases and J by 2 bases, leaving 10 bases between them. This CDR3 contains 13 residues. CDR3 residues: CASSPTLPYEQYF. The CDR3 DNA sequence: TGTGCCAGCAGCCCCACCCTCCCCTACGAGCAGTACTTC.

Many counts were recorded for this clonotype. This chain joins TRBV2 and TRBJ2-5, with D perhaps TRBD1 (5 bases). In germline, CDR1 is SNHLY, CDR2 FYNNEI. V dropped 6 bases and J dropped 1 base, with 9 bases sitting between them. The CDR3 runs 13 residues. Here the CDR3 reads CASRQDSQETQYF. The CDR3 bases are TGTGCCAGCAGACAAGACAGCCAAGAGACCCAGTACTTC.

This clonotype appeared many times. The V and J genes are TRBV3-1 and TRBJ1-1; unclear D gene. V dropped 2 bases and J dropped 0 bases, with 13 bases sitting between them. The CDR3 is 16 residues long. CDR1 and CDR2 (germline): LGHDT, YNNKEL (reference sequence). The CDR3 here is CASSQRVRGLNTEAFF. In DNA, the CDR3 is TGTGCCAGCAGCCAACGGGTCCGGGGATTGAACACTGAAGCTTTCTTT.

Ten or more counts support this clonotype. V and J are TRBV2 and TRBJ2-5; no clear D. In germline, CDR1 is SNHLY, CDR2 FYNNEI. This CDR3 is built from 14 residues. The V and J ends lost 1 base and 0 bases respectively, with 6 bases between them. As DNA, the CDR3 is TGTGCCAGCAGTGAAGGGATCTACCAAGAGACCCAGTACTTC. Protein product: CASSEGIYQETQYF.

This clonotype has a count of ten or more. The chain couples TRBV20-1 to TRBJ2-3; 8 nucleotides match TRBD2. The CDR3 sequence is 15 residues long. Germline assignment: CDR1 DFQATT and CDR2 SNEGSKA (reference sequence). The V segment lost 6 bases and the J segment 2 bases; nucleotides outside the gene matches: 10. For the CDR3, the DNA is TGCAGTGCCTCACCGACTAGCGACATCACAGATACGCAGTATTTT. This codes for CSASPTSDITDTQYF.

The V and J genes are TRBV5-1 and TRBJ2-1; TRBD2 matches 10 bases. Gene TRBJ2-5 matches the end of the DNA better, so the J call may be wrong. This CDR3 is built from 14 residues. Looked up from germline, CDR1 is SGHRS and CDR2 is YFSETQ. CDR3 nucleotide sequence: TGCGCCAGCACCACCGGGACTAGCGAAGAGACCCAGTACTTC. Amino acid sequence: CASTTGTSEETQYF.

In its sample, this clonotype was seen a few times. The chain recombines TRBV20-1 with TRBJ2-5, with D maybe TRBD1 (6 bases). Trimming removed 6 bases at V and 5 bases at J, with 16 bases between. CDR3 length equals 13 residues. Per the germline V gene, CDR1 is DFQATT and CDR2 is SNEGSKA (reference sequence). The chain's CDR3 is CSASRGIGETQYF. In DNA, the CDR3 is TGCAGTGCAAGCAGGGGTATAGGGGAGACCCAGTACTTC.

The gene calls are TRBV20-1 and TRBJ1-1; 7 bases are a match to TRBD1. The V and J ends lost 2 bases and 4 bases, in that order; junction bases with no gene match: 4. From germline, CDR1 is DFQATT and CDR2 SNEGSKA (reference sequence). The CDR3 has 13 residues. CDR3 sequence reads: CSARNRGSTEAFF. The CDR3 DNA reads TGCAGTGCTAGAAACAGGGGTTCCACTGAAGCTTTCTTT.

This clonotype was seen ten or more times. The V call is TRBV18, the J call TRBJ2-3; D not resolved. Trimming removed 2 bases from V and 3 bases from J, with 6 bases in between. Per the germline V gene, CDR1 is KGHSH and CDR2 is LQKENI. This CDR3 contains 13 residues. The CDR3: CASSPSHTDTQYF. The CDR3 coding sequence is TGTGCCAGCTCACCAAGTCATACAGATACGCAGTATTTT.

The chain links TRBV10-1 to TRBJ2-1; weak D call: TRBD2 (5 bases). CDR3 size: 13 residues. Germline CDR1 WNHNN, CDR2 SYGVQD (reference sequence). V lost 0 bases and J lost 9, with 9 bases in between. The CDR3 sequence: CASSESPEGEQFF. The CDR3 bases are TGCGCCAGCAGTGAGTCGCCCGAGGGTGAGCAGTTCTTC.

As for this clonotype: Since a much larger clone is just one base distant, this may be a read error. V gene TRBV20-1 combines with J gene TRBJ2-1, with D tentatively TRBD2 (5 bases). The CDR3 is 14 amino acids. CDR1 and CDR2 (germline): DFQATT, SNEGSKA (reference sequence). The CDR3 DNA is TGCAGTGCTAGAGATCCAGCGGTCTACAATGAGCAGCTCTTC. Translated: CSARDPAVYNEQLF.

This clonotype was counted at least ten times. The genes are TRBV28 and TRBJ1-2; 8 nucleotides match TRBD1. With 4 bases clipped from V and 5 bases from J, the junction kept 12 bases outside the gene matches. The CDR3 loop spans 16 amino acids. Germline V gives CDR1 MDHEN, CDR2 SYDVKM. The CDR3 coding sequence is TGTGCCAGCAGTTCAGGACAGGGTCCCCTTTTTTATGGCTACACCTTC. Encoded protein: CASSSGQGPLFYGYTF.

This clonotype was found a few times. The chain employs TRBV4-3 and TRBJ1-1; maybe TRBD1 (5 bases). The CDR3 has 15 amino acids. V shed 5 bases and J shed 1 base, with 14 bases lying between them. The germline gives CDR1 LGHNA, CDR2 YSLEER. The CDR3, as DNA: TGCGCCAGCAGCTCCGGTCGGGGCTGGAACACTGAAGCTTTCTTT. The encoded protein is CASSSGRGWNTEAFF.

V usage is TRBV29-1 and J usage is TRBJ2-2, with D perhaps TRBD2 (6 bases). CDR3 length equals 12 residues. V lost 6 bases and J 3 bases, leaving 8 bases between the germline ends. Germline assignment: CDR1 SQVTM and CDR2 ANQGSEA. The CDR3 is CSVGLYTGELFF. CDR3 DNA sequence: TGCAGCGTGGGACTTTACACCGGGGAGCTGTTTTTT.

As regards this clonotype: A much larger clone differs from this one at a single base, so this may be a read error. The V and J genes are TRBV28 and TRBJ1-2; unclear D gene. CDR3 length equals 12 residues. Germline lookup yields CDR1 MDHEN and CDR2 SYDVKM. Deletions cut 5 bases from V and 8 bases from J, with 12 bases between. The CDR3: CASSPSLGGYTF. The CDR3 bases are TGTGCCAGCAGTCCGAGCCTGGGGGGCTACACCTTC.